The next 22 T cell receptor beta chains were all read from a single sample in a study of T cell repertoires in cytomegalovirus infection (dated by TCRdb to the late 2010s). The reads were generated on an Illumina HiSeq 1500. The public sequencing data were trimmed at Q25 with fastp and processed into clonotypes with MiXCR by TCRdb, which kept only in-frame beta chains. Each CDR3 protein appears once, grouped with its most common genes and DNA. The sample data list approximately 320,000 distinct CDR3 sequences, and 8% to 10% of these were observed just once. In total, the top ten clones hold around 4.5% of the sample. The sequenced sample was PBMCs. These receptors were obtained from a human donor in good health (CMV status not recorded). Some clones in this sample may be carry-over from other donors' samples.

The chain is built from TRBV20-1 and TRBJ2-5; D is possibly TRBD2 (6 bases). V lost 3 bases and J lost 5, with 28 bases in between. The CDR3 has 18 amino acids. The germline V gene has CDR1 DFQATT and CDR2 SNEGSKA (reference sequence). The CDR3 region has the DNA TGCAGTGCTAGGAAATACGGGCTAGCGAGTTCGATGAAGGAGACCCAGTACTTC. Amino acids: CSARKYGLASSMKETQYF.

The chain uses TRBV12-5 and TRBJ2-5, with 10 bases aligning to TRBD1. V lost 5 bases, J lost 6 bases, and 9 bases stayed unmatched. The CDR3 covers 15 residues. Per germline, CDR1 LGHNT and CDR2 FRNRAP. The CDR3 here is CASGLSGTGVKTQYF. The CDR3 nucleotides read TGTGCTAGTGGTCTATCGGGGACAGGGGTCAAGACCCAGTACTTC.

At least ten counts were recorded for this clonotype. The chain couples TRBV7-2 to TRBJ1-1; D not resolved. Germline V CDR1 and CDR2: SGHTA, FQGNSA. The CDR3 contains 13 residues. The V end lost 5 bases, the J end lost 5 bases, and 12 bases lay between the germline ends. The CDR3 reads CASSQDSRTEAFF. The CDR3 coding sequence is TGTGCCAGCAGCCAAGACTCGAGGACTGAAGCTTTCTTT.

V gene TRBV12-5 combines with J gene TRBJ2-1; D is unclear. The V gene lost 5 bases and the J gene lost 6 bases, with 8 bases spanning the gap. The CDR3 runs to 12 residues. Germline CDR1 is LGHNT and CDR2 is FRNRAP. CDR3 bases: TGTGCTAGTGGTATCCCCCCCAATGAGCAGTTCTTC. Amino acids: CASGIPPNEQFF.

V and J are TRBV7-9 and TRBJ1-2; no clear D. Trimming removed 5 bases at V and 5 bases at J, with 12 bases between. Per germline, CDR1 SEHNR and CDR2 FQNEAQ (reference sequence). The CDR3 is 13 residues long. CDR3 amino acids: CASSPGSRYGYTF. The CDR3 DNA follows: TGTGCCAGCAGCCCCGGCAGTCGGTATGGCTACACCTTC.

This clonotype came up many times. The CDR3 DNA reads as TGTGCCAGCACATTACAGGGAGGGGAGACCCAGTACTTC. Translation: CASTLQGGETQYF. V usage is TRBV12-3 or TRBV12-4 and J usage is TRBJ2-5; the D gene is possibly TRBD2 (7 bases). Trimming left V 7 bases short and J 5 bases short, with 14 bases between. The CDR3 length is 13 residues.

There are many counts of this clonotype. The V call is TRBV28, the J call TRBJ1-5; D is unclear. The V end lost 7 bases, the J end lost 3 bases, and 19 bases lay between the germline ends. The germline V gene encodes CDR1 MDHEN and CDR2 SYDVKM. The CDR3 consists of 16 residues. The CDR3 protein is CASTPLQEGHNQPQHF. CDR3 DNA sequence: TGTGCCAGCACTCCTCTCCAGGAAGGGCACAATCAGCCCCAGCATTTT.

The chain joins TRBV2 to TRBJ1-6; perhaps TRBD1 as D (6 bases). The CDR3 totals 16 residues. Germline assignment: CDR1 SNHLY and CDR2 FYNNEI. Between the trimmed V and J ends, which lost 5 bases and 1 base, there was a span of 12 bases. This chain's CDR3 is CASSPRTASYNSPLHF. As DNA, the CDR3 is TGTGCCAGCAGTCCGCGGACAGCATCCTATAATTCACCCCTCCACTTT.

The chain joins TRBV5-4 to TRBJ2-5, with a tentative D call TRBD1 (6 bases). CDR3 length: 15 residues. Germline V CDR1 and CDR2: SGHNT, YYREEE (reference sequence). With 1 base removed from V and 4 bases from J, the gap between germline ends came to 14 bases. CDR3 DNA sequence: TGTGCCAGCAGCTTGCAAAGGGACAACCGAGAGACCCAGTACTTC. It codes for CASSLQRDNRETQYF. Variable domain in full (rest from reference TRBV5-4 and TRBJ2-5): ETGVTQSPTHLIKTRGQQVTLRCSSQSGHNTVSWYQQALGQGPQFIFQYYREEENGRGNFPPRFSGLQFPNYSSELNVNALELDDSALYLCASSLQRDNRETQYFGPGTRLLVL.

This clonotype was detected ten times or more. The V and J genes are TRBV7-8 and TRBJ2-5; 13 bases align to TRBD2. There are 20 residues in the CDR3. Looked up from germline, CDR1 is SGHVS and CDR2 is FQNEAQ. The V gene end was trimmed by 5 bases and the J gene end by 2 bases; junction bases not matched to a gene: 17. CDR3 sequence: CASSPSPPGLAGIKQETQYF. CDR3 bases: TGTGCCAGCAGCCCAAGCCCGCCGGGACTAGCGGGAATAAAGCAAGAGACCCAGTACTTC.

The sample holds a few counts of this clonotype. The chain has TRBV19 and TRBJ2-3; D is perhaps TRBD1 (5 bases). The V gene lost 1 base and the J gene lost 1 base, with 9 bases spanning the gap. This CDR3 has 15 residues. Germline V lookup: CDR1 LNHDA, CDR2 SQIVND (reference sequence). CDR3 coding DNA: TGTGCCAGTAGTATAGGTAGCAGGGGCACAGATACGCAGTATTTT. Its translation is CASSIGSRGTDTQYF.

This clonotype has a count of ten or more. The chain couples TRBV12-3 or TRBV12-4 to TRBJ1-5; D gene uncertain. V shed 7 bases and J shed 2 bases, with 15 bases lying between them. This CDR3 has 15 residues. The CDR3 loop is CASTPMPGRNQPQHF. The CDR3 DNA sequence: TGTGCCAGCACCCCGATGCCCGGGCGCAATCAGCCCCAGCATTTT.

V and J are TRBV28 and TRBJ1-3; D not certain. The V end lost 4 bases, the J end lost 4 bases, and 14 bases lay between the germline ends. The CDR3 spans 15 residues. Germline V lookup: CDR1 MDHEN, CDR2 SYDVKM. CDR3 bases: TGTGCCAGCAGTTCCTCCGGGAGGGTCGGAAACACCATATATTTT. As protein: CASSSSGRVGNTIYF.

Only a few counts were recorded for this clonotype. This rearrangement joins TRBV27 to TRBJ2-7, with 8 nucleotides matching TRBD2. Germline CDR1 reads MNHEY; CDR2 reads SMNVEV (reference sequence). V was clipped by 2 bases and J by 7 bases; unmatched bases: 10. The CDR3 has 15 amino acids. Here the CDR3 DNA reads TGTGCCAGCAGTTTACTCGGCGGGAGGATGAGGGAGCAGTACTTC. Its protein is CASSLLGGRMREQYF.

Ten or more counts support this clonotype. The chain employs TRBV7-3 and TRBJ2-3; no clear D gene. The CDR3 is 15 amino acids. V was clipped by 5 bases and J by 5 bases, with 17 bases between them. CDR1 is SGHTA, CDR2 FQGTGA, per germline. The CDR3 reads CASSPDRSLIDTQYF. CDR3 nucleotides: TGTGCCAGCAGCCCCGACCGAAGCCTCATAGATACGCAGTATTTT.

This clonotype showed up just a few times. This chain uses TRBV6-5 with TRBJ2-7; D gene unclear. Germline V lookup: CDR1 MNHEY, CDR2 SVGAGI. CDR3 length equals 18 residues. The ends were cut back, 0 bases at V and 0 bases at J, with 18 bases in the middle. The CDR3 DNA is TGTGCCAGCAGTTACTCGAAATTGGAAGTCCCTAACTCCTACGAGCAGTACTTC. Protein product: CASSYSKLEVPNSYEQYF.

Many counts were recorded for this clonotype. V and J are TRBV18 and TRBJ2-3; the D is unclear. The V and J ends lost 1 base and 8 bases respectively, with 13 bases between them. The V gene's germline CDR1 is KGHSH and CDR2 LQKENI. CDR3 length: 14 amino acids. The CDR3 DNA follows: TGTGCCAGCTCACCACTTGGGTCCGGAAGTACGCAGTATTTT. This translates into CASSPLGSGSTQYF.

The chain is built from TRBV7-2 and TRBJ2-5; 7 bases are shared with TRBD1. Trimming removed 3 bases from V and 8 bases from J; junction bases left unmatched: 9. The CDR3 spans 14 residues. Germline CDR1 reads SGHTA; CDR2 reads FQGNSA. The CDR3 loop is CASSFFGTVETQYF. DNA for the CDR3: TGTGCCAGCAGCTTCTTCGGGACAGTGGAAACCCAGTACTTC.

The chain is built from TRBV7-3 and TRBJ1-2; tentatively, D is TRBD1 (6 bases). Germline V gene sequence: CDR1 SGHTA, CDR2 FQGTGA. V was cut by 5 bases and J by 8 bases, with 21 bases left in between. This CDR3 contains 15 residues. CDR3 sequence reads: CASSPTGQGQEGYTF. The DNA for the CDR3 is TGTGCCAGCAGCCCCACGGGGCAGGGGCAGGAGGGCTACACCTTC.

This clonotype showed up many times. CDR3 loop: CASSPTDVAYNEQFF. For the CDR3, the DNA is TGTGCCAGCAGCCCCACAGACGTGGCCTACAATGAGCAGTTCTTC. The chain uses TRBV7-9 and TRBJ2-1; D gene uncertain. This CDR3 contains 15 residues. CDR1 and CDR2 from the germline V gene are SEHNR and FQNEAQ (reference sequence). The V end was cut by 5 bases, the J end by 2 bases, with 13 bases between.

A word on this clonotype: This clone may be a read error of a much larger clone one base away. V gene TRBV7-2 combines with J gene TRBJ1-3; 11 positions match TRBD1. Germline V gene data show CDR1 as SGHTA and CDR2 as FQGNSA. The CDR3 covers 15 residues. The CDR3 is CASSSDRGHGNAIYF. The CDR3 DNA reads as TGTGCCAGCAGCTCGGACAGGGGGCATGGAAACGCCATATATTTT.

This clonotype was seen at least ten times. The CDR3 bases are TGTGCCAGCAGCTTAGCAGGGGGGCCGAACTATGGCTACACCTTC. It translates to CASSLAGGPNYGYTF. This chain joins TRBV7-3 and TRBJ1-2; 7 nucleotides agree with TRBD1. The germline CDR1 and CDR2 sequences are SGHTA and FQGTGA. Losses at the gene ends were 2 bases for V and 2 bases for J; bases not matched to a gene: 5. The CDR3 extends over 15 amino acids.